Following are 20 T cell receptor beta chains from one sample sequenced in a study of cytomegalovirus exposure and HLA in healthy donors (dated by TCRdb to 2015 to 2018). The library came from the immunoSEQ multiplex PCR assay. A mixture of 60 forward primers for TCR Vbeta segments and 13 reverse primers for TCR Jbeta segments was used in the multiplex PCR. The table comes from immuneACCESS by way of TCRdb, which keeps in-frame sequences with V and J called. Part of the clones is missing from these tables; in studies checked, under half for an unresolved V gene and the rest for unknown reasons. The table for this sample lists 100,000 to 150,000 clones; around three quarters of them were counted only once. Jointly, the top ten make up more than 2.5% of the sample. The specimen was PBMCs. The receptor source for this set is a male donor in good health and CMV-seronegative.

DNA for the CDR3: TGTGCCAGCAGCTTGGGGACAGCGATACCTTACCAAGAGACCCAGTACTTC. This encodes CASSLGTAIPYQETQYF. The genes are TRBV5-6 and TRBJ2-5, with D tentatively TRBD1 (6 bases). The V and J ends lost 0 bases and 0 bases respectively, with 15 bases between them. The CDR3 is 17 amino acids. CDR1 is SGHDT and CDR2 is YYEEEE in the germline V gene.

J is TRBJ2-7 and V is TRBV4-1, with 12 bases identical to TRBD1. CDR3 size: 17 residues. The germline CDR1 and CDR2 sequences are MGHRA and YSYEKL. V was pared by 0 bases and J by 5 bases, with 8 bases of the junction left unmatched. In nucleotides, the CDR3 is TGCGCCAGCAGCCAAGAGGGGGGGACAGGGGGCGCAAACGAGCAGTACTTC. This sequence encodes CASSQEGGTGGANEQYF.

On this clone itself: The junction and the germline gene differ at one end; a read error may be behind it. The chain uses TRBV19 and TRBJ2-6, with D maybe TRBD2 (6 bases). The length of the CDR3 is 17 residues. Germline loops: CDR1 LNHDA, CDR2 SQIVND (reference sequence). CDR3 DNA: TGTGCCAGTAGTATAAACCAGGCGGGGCCTGGGGTCAACGTCCTGACTTTC. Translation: CASSINQAGPGVNVLTF.

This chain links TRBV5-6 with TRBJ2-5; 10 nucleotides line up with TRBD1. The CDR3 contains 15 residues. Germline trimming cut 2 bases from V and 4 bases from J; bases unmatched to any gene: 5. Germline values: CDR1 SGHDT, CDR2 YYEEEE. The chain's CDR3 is CASSFDRGRGETQYF. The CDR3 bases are TGTGCCAGCAGCTTTGACAGGGGGCGCGGAGAGACCCAGTACTTC.

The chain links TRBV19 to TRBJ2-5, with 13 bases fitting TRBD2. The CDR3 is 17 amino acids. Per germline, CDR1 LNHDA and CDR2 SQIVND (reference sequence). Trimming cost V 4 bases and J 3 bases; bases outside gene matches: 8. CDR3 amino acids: CASSTTRGLAGKETQYF. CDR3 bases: TGTGCCAGTAGTACTACCCGGGGACTAGCGGGAAAAGAGACCCAGTACTTC.

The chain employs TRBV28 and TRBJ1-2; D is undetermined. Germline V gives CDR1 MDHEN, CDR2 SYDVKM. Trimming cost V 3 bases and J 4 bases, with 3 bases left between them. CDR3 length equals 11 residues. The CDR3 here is CASSFLYGYTF. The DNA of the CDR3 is TGTGCCAGCAGTTTCCTCTATGGCTACACCTTC.

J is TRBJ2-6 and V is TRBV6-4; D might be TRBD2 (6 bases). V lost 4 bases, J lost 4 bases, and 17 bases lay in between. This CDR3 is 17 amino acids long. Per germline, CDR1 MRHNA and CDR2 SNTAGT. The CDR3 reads CASSGAADGGGANVLTF. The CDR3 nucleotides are TGTGCCAGCAGTGGGGCAGCGGACGGAGGGGGGGCCAACGTCCTGACTTTC.

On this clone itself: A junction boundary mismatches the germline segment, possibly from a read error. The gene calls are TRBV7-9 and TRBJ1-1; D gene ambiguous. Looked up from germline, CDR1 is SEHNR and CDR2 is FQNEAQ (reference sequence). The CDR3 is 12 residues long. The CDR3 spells CSSSPVNTEAFF. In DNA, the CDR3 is TGTTCCAGCAGCCCTGTGAACACTGAAGCTTTCTTT.

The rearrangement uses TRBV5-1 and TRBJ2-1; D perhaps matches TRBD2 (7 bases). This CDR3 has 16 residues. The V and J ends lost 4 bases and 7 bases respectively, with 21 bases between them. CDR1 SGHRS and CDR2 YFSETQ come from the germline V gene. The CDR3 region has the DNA TGCGCCAGCAGCCTGGGAGGGGGTCAGTTTTTGAATGAGCAGTTCTTC. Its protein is CASSLGGGQFLNEQFF.

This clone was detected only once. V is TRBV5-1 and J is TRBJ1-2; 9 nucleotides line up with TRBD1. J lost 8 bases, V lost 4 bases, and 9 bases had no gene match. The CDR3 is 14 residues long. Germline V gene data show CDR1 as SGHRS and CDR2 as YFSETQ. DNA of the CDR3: TGCGCCAGCAGCGCATCACAGGGGGCGGGCGGCTACACCTTC. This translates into CASSASQGAGGYTF. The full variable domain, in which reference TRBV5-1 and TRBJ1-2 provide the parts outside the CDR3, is KAGVTQTPRYLIKTRGQQVTLSCSPISGHRSVSWYQQTPGQGLQFLFEYFSETQRNKGNFPGRFSGRQFSNSRSEMNVSTLELGDSALYLCASSASQGAGGYTFGSGTRLTVV.

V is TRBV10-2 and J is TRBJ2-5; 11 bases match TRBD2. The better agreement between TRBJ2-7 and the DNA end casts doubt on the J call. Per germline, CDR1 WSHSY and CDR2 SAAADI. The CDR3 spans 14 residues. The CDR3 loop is CASSTSGSSYEQYF. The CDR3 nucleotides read TGCGCCAGCAGTACTAGCGGGAGCTCCTACGAGCAGTACTTC.

The CDR3 region has the DNA TGTGCCACCAGCAGGGGACTCAGTAAGGAAAAACTGTTTTTT. Amino acids: CATSRGLSKEKLFF. This chain joins TRBV15 and TRBJ1-4, with D perhaps matching TRBD1 (5 bases). Germline V lookup: CDR1 LNHNV, CDR2 YYDKDF (reference sequence). The CDR3 runs to 14 residues. The V gene lost 3 bases and the J gene lost 8 bases, with 13 bases spanning the gap. The entire variable domain, with the rest obtained from reference TRBV15 and TRBJ1-4, is as follows: DAMVIQNPRYQVTQFGKPVTLSCSQTLNHNVMYWYQQKSSQAPKLLFHYYDKDFNNEADTPDNFQSRRPNTSFCFLDIRSPGLGDTAMYLCATSRGLSKEKLFFGSGTQLSVL.

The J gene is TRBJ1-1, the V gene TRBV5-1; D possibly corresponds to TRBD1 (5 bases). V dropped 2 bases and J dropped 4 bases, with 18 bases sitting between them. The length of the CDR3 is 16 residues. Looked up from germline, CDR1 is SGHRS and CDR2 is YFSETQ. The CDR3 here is CASSFGGGTSGTEAFF. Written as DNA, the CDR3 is TGCGCCAGCAGCTTTGGAGGAGGGACGAGCGGCACTGAAGCTTTCTTT.

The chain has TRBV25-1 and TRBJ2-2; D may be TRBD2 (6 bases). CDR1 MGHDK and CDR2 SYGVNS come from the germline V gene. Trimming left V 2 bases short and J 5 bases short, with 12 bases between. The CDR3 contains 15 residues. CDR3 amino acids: CASSEGMAGTGELFF. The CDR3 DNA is TGTGCCAGCAGTGAAGGGATGGCGGGGACCGGGGAGCTGTTTTTT.

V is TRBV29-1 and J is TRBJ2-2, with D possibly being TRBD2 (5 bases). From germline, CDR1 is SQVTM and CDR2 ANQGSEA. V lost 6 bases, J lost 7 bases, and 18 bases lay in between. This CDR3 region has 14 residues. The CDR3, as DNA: TGCAGCGTCCAGCCGGGTTGGGGAGTCGGGGAGCTGTTTTTT. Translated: CSVQPGWGVGELFF.

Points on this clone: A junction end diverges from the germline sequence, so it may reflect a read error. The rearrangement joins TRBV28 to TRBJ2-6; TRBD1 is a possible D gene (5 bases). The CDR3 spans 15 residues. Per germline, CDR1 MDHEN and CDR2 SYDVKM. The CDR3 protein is CASSSTASGANGLTF. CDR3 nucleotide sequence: TGTGCCAGCAGTTCCACAGCCTCTGGGGCCAACGGCCTGACTTTC.

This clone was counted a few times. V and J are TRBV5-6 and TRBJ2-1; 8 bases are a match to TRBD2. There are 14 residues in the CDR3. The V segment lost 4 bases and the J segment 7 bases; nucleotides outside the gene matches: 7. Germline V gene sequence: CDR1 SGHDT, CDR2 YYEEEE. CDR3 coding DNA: TGTGCCAGCAGCCCGGGGACTAGTTTTAATGAGCAGTTCTTC. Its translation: CASSPGTSFNEQFF.

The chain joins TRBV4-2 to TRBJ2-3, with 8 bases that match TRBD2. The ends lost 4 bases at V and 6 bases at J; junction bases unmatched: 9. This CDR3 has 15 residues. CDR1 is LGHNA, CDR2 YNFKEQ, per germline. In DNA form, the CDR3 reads TGTGCCAGCAGCCCCCAGCGGGAGAGGGGGGATACGCAGTATTTT. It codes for CASSPQRERGDTQYF.

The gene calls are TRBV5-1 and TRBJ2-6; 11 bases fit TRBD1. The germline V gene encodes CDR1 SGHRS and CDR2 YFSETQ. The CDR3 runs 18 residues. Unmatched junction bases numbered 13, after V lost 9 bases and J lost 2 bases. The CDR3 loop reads CATAVGTGGRTGANVLTF. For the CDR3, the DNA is TGCGCCACCGCCGTCGGGACAGGGGGGAGGACTGGGGCCAACGTCCTGACTTTC.

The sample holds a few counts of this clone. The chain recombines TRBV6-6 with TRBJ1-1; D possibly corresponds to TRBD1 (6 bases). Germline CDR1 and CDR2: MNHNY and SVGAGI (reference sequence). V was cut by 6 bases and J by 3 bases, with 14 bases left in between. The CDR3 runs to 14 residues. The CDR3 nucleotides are TGTGCCAGCAGGGGACATTTGCGGGACACTGAAGCTTTCTTT. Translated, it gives CASRGHLRDTEAFF.